This TCR beta chain was recorded in a study of radiation and T cells in renal cell carcinoma (TCRdb year 2020). For context, the study as a whole: The samples were drawn from a clinical trial, where primary renal cell carcinomas were treated with 15 Gy of stereotactic body radiation therapy and then removed by nephrectomy 4 weeks afterward. A total of roughly 53 samples underwent TCR beta sequencing, made up of approximately 26 tumors and about 27 peripheral blood samples. In the approximately 49 samples combined, around 3.7 million unique CDR3 nucleotide sequences were found, encoding 3,000,000 or so unique CDR3 amino acid sequences. The study at large found these results: Tracking of blood repertoire dynamics stopped at about 27 days after treatment, with no follow-up past that point. With a single-armed trial design, the study had no way to address how radiation dose or scheduling affects the TCR repertoire. Top tumor clonotypes rose in blood from baseline to 2 weeks post-radiation, then contracted by 4 weeks, suggesting transient expansion of tumor-resident clones. Because pretreatment tumor biopsies were not available, the study could not determine whether clonotypes were already present within the tumor at baseline.

CDR1 SGDLS and CDR2 YYNGEE were looked up in the germline V gene. Counted from cysteine to phenylalanine, this CDR3 has 15 amino acids. Only CDR3 DNA remains: 45 bases, in frame from the first base. The germline V and J ends show losses of 1 base and 0 bases respectively, and no gene match explains 2 bases of the junction. The time point label corresponds to: blood 2 weeks post-SBRT. The treatment or condition label, read with the paper, signifies: 15 Gy SBRT to primary tumor, nephrectomy 4 weeks later. To follow tumor-enriched clonotypes, peripheral blood was collected serially from radiation-treated patients at baseline and again at 2 weeks and 4 weeks after SBRT. All patients had renal cell carcinoma with clear cell pathology. The QIAamp DNA Blood Mini Kit (Qiagen) was used to prepare genomic DNA for TCR sequencing. The analyses included only samples that passed all quality control checks. For this clone: What this receptor recognizes is not known. Qualities for individual bases were not recorded, and no much larger clone is one base off.

Following the manufacturer's recommendations, the immunoSEQ kit was used to generate TCR beta libraries from genomic DNA. Library preparation used a first multiplex PCR with proprietary primers, then a second PCR adding unique barcodes, with bead cleanups after each round. A positive control reaction and a negative control reaction, both provided in the kit, were run with every batch of samples. The final libraries underwent checking on an Agilent 4200 TapeStation D1000 ScreenTape, volumetric pooling, and quantification by qPCR. Sequencing was performed on an Illumina NextSeq500 with a MidOutput 150-cycle cartridge, and 156 Read1 and 15 Index1 cycles were run with kit custom primers. The pooled library was loaded at around 1.1 pM with approximately 18% PhiX control spiked in. For the original study's pipeline: Vendor-processed data were analyzed in R, and a clonotype was defined as all T cells sharing the same CDR3 nucleotide sequence. In the clone abundance analyses, frequencies were normalized to the 10,000 most abundant clones in each sample. Public T cell clones, averaging fewer than five per sample, were removed before analysis. An abundance difference of at least 32-fold between compartments was the criterion for calling clonotypes tumor-enriched or baseline blood-enriched. A beta-binomial differential abundance model was used to identify clonotypes that were expanded or contracted between blood time points. The Baroni-Urbani and Buser coefficient was used to measure tumor-blood repertoire similarity, and groups were compared with two-tailed Wilcoxon tests in R. In its TCRdb copy, this immuneACCESS table keeps in-frame sequences only and misses some clones. Where compared with another copy, unresolved V genes explain less than half of these, and the others have no known cause. That table supplies the V and J calls and clone size; D and trimming were determined from the DNA. The sample contains some 130,000 clones, 70% to 90% of them found a single time. The ten largest make up under 2.5% of the sample.

The input for sequencing was blood, taken from a patient whose treatment included radiotherapy and nephrectomy. The chain is encoded by TRBV9 joined to TRBJ2-3, with TRBD2 identical over 7 junction bases. This clonotype originated in an older woman with renal cell carcinoma. The nucleotide sequence is TGTGCCAGCAGCGTATGGCGGGAGAGCACAGATACGCAGTATTTT. The resulting protein is CASSVWRESTDTQYF. Reference TRBV9 and TRBJ2-3 proteins supply the regions before and after the CDR3; the full variable domain is: DSGVTQTPKHLITATGQRVTLRCSPRSGDLSVYWYQQSLDQGLQFLIQYYNGEERAKGNILERFSAQQFPDLHSELNLSSLELGDSALYFCASSVWRESTDTQYFGPGTRLTVL.